This T cell receptor (beta chain) was retrieved from a study of human T cells and chemical hapten exposure. Looking at the study overall: Patients, largely female, had alopecia areata, totalis or universalis. Small pooled library volume differences mainly caused per-sample TCR yield variation.

Germline lookup yields CDR1 SGHAT and CDR2 FQDESV (reference sequence). The V gene end was trimmed by 2 bases and the J gene end by 6 bases; junction bases not matched to a gene: 6. This CDR3 has 15 residues. Time point noted: pre-sensitization, week 0. The treatment denotes: therapeutic diphenylcyclopropenone sensitization with weekly scalp DPC. Whole blood, unfractionated, served as the material for total RNA extraction. This clonotype was seen only a few times. The library tagged individual cDNA molecules with unique molecular identifiers. TCRdb ran MiXCR on the RACE reads and lists one entry per CDR3 protein. This table holds fewer than 150,000 distinct CDR3 sequences, 13% found once.

This clonotype originated in a woman aged 18-35 years with alopecia areata. Some clones in this sample may be carry-over from other donors' samples. The chain recombines TRBV11-1 with TRBJ1-2; 10 bases fit TRBD1. The sample in question was whole blood, obtained in connection with sensitization to the hapten diphenylcyclopropenone (DPC). The CDR3 loop is CASSLIDRGQHGYTF. The CDR3 nucleotides are TGTGCCAGCAGCTTAATCGACAGGGGGCAACATGGCTACACCTTC. The full variable domain, in which reference TRBV11-1 and TRBJ1-2 provide the parts outside the CDR3, is EAEVAQSPRYKITEKSQAVAFWCDPISGHATLYWYRQILGQGPELLVQFQDESVVDDSQLPKDRFSAERLKGVDSTLKIQPAELGDSAMYLCASSLIDRGQHGYTFGSGTRLTVV.